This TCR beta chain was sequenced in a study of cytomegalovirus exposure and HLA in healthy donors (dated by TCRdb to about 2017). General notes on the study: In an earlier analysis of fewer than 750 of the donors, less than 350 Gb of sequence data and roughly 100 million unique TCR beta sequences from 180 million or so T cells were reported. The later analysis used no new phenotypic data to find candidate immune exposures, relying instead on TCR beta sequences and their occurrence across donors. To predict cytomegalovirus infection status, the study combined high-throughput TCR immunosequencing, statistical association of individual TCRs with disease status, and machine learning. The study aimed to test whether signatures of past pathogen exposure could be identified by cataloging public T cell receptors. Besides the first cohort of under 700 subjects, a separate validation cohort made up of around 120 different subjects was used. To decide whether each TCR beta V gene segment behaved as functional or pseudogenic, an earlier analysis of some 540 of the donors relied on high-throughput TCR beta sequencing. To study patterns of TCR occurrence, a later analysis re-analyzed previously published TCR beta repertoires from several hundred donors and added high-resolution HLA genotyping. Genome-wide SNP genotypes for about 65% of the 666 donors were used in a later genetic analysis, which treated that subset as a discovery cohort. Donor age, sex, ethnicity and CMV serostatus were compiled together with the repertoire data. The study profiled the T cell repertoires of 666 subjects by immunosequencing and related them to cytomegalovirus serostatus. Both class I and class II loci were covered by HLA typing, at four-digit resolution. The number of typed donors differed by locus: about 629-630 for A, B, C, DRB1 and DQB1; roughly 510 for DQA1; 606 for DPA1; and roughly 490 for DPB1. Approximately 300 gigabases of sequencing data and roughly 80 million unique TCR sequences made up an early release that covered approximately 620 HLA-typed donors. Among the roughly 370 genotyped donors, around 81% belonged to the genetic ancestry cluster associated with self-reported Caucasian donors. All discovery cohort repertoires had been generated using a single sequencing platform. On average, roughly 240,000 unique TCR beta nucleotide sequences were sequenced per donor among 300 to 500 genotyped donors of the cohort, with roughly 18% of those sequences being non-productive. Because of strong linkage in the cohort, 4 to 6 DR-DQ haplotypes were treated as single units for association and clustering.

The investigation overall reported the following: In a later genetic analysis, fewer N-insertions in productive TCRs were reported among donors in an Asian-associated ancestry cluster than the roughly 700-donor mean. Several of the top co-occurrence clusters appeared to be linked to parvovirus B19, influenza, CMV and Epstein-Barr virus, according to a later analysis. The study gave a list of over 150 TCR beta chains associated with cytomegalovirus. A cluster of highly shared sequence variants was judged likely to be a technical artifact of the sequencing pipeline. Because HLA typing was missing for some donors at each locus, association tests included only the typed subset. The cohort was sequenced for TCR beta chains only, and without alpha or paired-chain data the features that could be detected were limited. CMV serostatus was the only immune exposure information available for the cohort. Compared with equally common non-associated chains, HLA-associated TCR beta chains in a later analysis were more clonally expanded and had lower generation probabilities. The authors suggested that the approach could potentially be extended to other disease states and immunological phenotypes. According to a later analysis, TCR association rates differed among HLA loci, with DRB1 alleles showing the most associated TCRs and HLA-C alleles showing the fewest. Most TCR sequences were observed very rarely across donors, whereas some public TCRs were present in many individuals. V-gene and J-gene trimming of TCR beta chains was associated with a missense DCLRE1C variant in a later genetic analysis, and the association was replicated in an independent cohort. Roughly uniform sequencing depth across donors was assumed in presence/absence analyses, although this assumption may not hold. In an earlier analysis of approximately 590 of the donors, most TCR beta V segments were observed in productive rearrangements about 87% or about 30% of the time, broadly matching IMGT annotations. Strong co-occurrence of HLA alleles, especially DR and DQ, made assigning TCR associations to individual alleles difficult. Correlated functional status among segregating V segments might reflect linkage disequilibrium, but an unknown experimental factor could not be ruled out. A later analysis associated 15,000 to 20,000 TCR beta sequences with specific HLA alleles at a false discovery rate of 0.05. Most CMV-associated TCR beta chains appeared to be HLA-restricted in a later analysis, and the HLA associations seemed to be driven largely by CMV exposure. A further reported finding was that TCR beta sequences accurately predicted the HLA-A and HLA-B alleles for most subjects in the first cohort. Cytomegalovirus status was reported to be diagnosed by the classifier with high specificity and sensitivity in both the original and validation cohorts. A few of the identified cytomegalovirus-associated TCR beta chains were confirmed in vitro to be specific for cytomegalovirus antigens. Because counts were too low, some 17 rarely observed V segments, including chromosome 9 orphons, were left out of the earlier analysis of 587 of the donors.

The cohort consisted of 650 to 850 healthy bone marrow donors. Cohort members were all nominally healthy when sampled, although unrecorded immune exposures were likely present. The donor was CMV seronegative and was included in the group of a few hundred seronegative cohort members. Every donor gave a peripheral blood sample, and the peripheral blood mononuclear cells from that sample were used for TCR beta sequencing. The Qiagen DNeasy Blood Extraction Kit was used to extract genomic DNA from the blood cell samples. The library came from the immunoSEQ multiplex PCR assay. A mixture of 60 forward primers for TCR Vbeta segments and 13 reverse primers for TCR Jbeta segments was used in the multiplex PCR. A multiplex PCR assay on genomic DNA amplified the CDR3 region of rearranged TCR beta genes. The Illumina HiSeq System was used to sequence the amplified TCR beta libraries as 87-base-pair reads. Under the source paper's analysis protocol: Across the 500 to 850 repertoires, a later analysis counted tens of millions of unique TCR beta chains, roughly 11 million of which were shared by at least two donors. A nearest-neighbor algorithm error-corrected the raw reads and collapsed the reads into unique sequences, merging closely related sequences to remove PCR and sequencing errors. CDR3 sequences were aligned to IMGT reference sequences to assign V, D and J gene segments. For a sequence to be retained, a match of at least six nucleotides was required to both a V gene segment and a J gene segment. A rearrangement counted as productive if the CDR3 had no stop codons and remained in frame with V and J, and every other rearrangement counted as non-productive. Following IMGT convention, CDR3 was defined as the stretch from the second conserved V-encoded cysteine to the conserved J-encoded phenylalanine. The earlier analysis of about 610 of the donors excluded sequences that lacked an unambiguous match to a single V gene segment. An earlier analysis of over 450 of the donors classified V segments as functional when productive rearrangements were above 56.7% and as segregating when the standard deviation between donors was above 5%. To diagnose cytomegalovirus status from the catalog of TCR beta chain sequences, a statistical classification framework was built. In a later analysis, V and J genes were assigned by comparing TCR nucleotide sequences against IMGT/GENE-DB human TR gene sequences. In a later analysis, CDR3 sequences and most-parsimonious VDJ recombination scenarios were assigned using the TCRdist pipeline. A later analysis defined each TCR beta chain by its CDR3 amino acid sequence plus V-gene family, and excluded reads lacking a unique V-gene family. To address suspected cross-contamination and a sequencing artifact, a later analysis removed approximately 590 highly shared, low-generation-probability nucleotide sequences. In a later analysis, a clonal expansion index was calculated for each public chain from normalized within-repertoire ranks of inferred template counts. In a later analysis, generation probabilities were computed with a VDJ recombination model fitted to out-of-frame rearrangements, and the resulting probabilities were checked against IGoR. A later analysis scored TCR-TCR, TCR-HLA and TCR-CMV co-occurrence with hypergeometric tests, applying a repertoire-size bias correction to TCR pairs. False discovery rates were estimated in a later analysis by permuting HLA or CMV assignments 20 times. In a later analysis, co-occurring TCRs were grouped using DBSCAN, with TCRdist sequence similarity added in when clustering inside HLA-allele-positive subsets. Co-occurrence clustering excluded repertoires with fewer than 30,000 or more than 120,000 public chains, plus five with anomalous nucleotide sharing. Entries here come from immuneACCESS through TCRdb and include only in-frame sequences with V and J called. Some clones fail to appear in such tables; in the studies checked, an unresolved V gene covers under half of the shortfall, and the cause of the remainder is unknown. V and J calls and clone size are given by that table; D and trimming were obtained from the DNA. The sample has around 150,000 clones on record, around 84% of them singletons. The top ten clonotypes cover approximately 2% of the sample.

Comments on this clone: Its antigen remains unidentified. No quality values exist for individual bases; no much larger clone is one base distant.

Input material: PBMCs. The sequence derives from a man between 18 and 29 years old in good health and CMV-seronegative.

The CDR3: CATSRGGLEAFF. The nucleotide sequence is TGTGCCACCAGCAGAGGGGGGCTTGAAGCTTTCTTT. The sequence is built from TRBV15 and TRBJ1-1, and perhaps TRBD1 as D gene, on 6 matching bases. According to the germline V gene (reference sequence), CDR1 reads LNHNV and CDR2 reads YYDKDF. From its cysteine to its phenylalanine, the CDR3 spans 12 amino acids. The retained sequence is limited to the CDR3, 36 bases, with the frame set at the first base. Trimming removed 1 base from V and 7 bases from J, leaving 7 bases between the germline ends.